These 16 T cell receptor beta chains came from one sample sequenced in a study of blood T cell repertoires in COVID-19. Produced via immunoSEQ multiplex PCR; TCRdb's table is partial and in-frame only. In the table there are about 210,000 clones, around 83% of which are singletons. The sequenced material came from peripheral blood. Receptor source: a woman between 50 and 59 years old with acute or convalescent COVID-19.

The J gene is TRBJ2-6, the V gene TRBV15; perhaps TRBD1 as D (6 bases). This CDR3 spans 17 amino acids. The V gene's germline CDR1 is LNHNV and CDR2 YYDKDF (reference sequence). V was shortened by 2 bases and J by 2 bases, with 13 bases between the two germline ends. CDR3 sequence (DNA): TGTGCCACCAGCAGACAGGGGAAAACTACTGGGGCCAACGTCCTGACTTTC. Amino acid sequence: CATSRQGKTTGANVLTF.

This clone was observed a single time. The chain combines TRBV6-5 with TRBJ2-7, with D perhaps matching TRBD1 (5 bases). Germline V lookup: CDR1 MNHEY, CDR2 SVGAGI. Between the trimmed V and J ends, which lost 7 bases and 1 base, there was a span of 17 bases. CDR3 length: 15 amino acids. CDR3 region: CASNSMTVASYEQYF. The CDR3 nucleotides are TGTGCCAGCAACTCTATGACAGTTGCTTCCTACGAGCAGTACTTC.

V and J are TRBV5-1 and TRBJ2-7, with 9 bases identical to TRBD1. Per germline, CDR1 SGHRS and CDR2 YFSETQ. The CDR3 is made up of 13 amino acids. After removal of 4 bases from V and 4 bases from J, the junction contained 3 bases not matched to a gene. The CDR3 sequence is CASSVGTGYEQYF. The CDR3 DNA reads TGCGCCAGCAGCGTCGGGACAGGGTACGAGCAGTACTTC.

The chain has TRBV5-6 and TRBJ2-2, with 9 bases identical to TRBD1. Germline V gene data show CDR1 as SGHDT and CDR2 as YYEEEE. Losses at the gene ends were 3 bases for V and 8 bases for J; bases not matched to a gene: 11. The CDR3 covers 16 residues. The CDR3 nucleotides read TGTGCCAGCAGCTCCCCTTATACAGGGGGCGGGGGGGAGCTGTTTTTT. Protein sequence: CASSSPYTGGGGELFF. The full variable domain, in which reference TRBV5-6 and TRBJ2-2 provide the parts outside the CDR3, is DAGVTQSPTHLIKTRGQQVTLRCSPKSGHDTVSWYQQALGQGPQFIFQYYEEEERQRGNFPDRFSGHQFPNYSSELNVNALLLGDSALYLCASSSPYTGGGGELFFGEGSRLTVL.

The genes are TRBV27 and TRBJ2-7, with 11 positions matching TRBD1. The germline CDR1 and CDR2 sequences are MNHEY and SMNVEV (reference sequence). V lost 5 bases and J lost 6; bases outside the gene matches: 6. The CDR3 extends over 14 amino acids. In DNA form, the CDR3 reads TGTGCCAGCAGTCCAGGGACAGGGGGTTCCGAGCAGTACTTC. Amino acids: CASSPGTGGSEQYF.

This clone came up a few times. The chain employs TRBV4-1 and TRBJ2-7; 7 bases fit TRBD1. V lost 6 bases and J lost 3; bases outside the gene matches: 5. Looked up from germline, CDR1 is MGHRA and CDR2 is YSYEKL. The CDR3 sequence is 13 residues long. The CDR3 DNA reads TGCGCCAGCAGTTCCGGGACAGACTACGAGCAGTACTTC. It yields the protein CASSSGTDYEQYF.

J is TRBJ2-4 and V is TRBV18; possibly TRBD1 for D (6 bases). The germline gives CDR1 KGHSH, CDR2 LQKENI. Trimming removed 0 bases at V and 6 bases at J, with 12 bases between. This CDR3 is 15 amino acids long. The CDR3 sequence is CASSPPGTGRNIQYF. CDR3 bases: TGTGCCAGCTCACCACCGGGAACAGGGAGAAACATTCAGTACTTC.

The V and J genes are TRBV19 and TRBJ1-1; D call uncertain. Trimming took off 4 bases at V and 4 bases at J, with 13 bases between the two ends. The CDR3 loop spans 14 amino acids. Per the germline V gene, CDR1 is LNHDA and CDR2 is SQIVND (reference sequence). The CDR3 here is CASSTEGWGTEAFF. The CDR3 DNA follows: TGTGCCAGTAGTACCGAGGGTTGGGGCACTGAAGCTTTCTTT.

On this clone: The same CDR3 arises from other DNA sequences in this sample as well. V gene TRBV27 combines with J gene TRBJ2-7; 9 bases are a match to TRBD1. The V segment lost 5 bases and the J segment 3 bases; nucleotides outside the gene matches: 5. There are 14 residues in the CDR3. Germline V gene sequence: CDR1 MNHEY, CDR2 SMNVEV (reference sequence). For the CDR3, the DNA is TGTGCCAGCAGTCTTCCGGGACAGGGCTACGAGCAGTACTTC. It yields the protein CASSLPGQGYEQYF.

V usage is TRBV11-2 and J usage is TRBJ2-7; 11 bases fit TRBD2. Unmatched junction bases numbered 10, after V lost 5 bases and J lost 4 bases. The V gene's germline CDR1 is SGHAT and CDR2 FQNNGV. The CDR3 consists of 16 residues. The CDR3 loop is CASSPGVSGRVYEQYF. CDR3 DNA: TGTGCCAGCAGCCCCGGGGTTAGCGGGAGGGTATACGAGCAGTACTTC.

This chain joins TRBV6-5 and TRBJ1-5, with D possibly TRBD1 on 6 matching bases. Trimming removed 10 bases at V and 6 bases at J, with 16 bases between. Germline V gene sequence: CDR1 MNHEY, CDR2 SVGAGI. This CDR3 contains 13 residues. The CDR3 is CATNEGGSQPQHF. The CDR3 DNA is TGTGCCACCAACGAGGGGGGGAGTCAGCCCCAGCATTTT.

V is TRBV29-1 and J is TRBJ2-6, with D maybe TRBD1 (5 bases). Trimming stripped 6 bases from V and 2 bases from J, with 23 bases between. From germline, CDR1 is SQVTM and CDR2 ANQGSEA. This CDR3 is 18 amino acids long. The CDR3 region has the DNA TGCAGCGTCAAAGGTTGGCAGGGAAAGCTCACTGGGGCCAACGTCCTGACTTTC. Translated, it gives CSVKGWQGKLTGANVLTF.

The genes are TRBV19 and TRBJ2-7; 7 nucleotides match TRBD1. In germline, CDR1 is LNHDA, CDR2 SQIVND (reference sequence). Germline trimming cut 5 bases from V and 7 bases from J; bases unmatched to any gene: 5. CDR3 size: 12 residues. CDR3 sequence: CASSHRGGEQYF. CDR3 nucleotide sequence: TGTGCCAGTAGTCACAGGGGCGGAGAGCAGTACTTC.

The rearrangement links TRBV7-9 to TRBJ2-4; D may be TRBD1 (5 bases). Germline CDR1 reads SEHNR; CDR2 reads FQNEAQ (reference sequence). The CDR3 is 17 residues long. Deletions cut 6 bases from V and 0 bases from J, with 18 bases between. In DNA form, the CDR3 reads TGTGCCAGCAGTTCCAGGGTAGGGAACCTAGCCAAAAACATTCAGTACTTC. This gives the protein CASSSRVGNLAKNIQYF.

V is TRBV28 and J is TRBJ2-5; 7 bases match TRBD2. CDR3 length: 15 residues. CDR1 is MDHEN, CDR2 SYDVKM, per germline. After removal of 3 bases from V and 4 bases from J, the junction contained 8 bases not matched to a gene. The CDR3: CASSLKAGTGETQYF. The DNA of the CDR3 is TGTGCCAGCAGTTTGAAAGCGGGAACGGGAGAGACCCAGTACTTC.

The rearrangement links TRBV10-2 to TRBJ2-1; D unresolved. V dropped 4 bases and J dropped 6 bases, with 16 bases sitting between them. Looked up from germline, CDR1 is WSHSY and CDR2 is SAAADI. The CDR3 loop spans 15 amino acids. CDR3 protein: CASSGNRSPRNEQFF. The CDR3 DNA is TGCGCCAGCAGTGGCAACAGATCGCCACGCAATGAGCAGTTCTTC.